Below, 14 T cell receptor beta chains from the same sample are listed, as sequenced in a study of OX40 agonist ivuxolimab in advanced cancers. Generated by immunoSEQ multiplex PCR, the TCRdb table keeps only in-frame clones and is missing some. The profile covers tens of thousands of clones, with over 80% appearing a single time and around 0.78% taken by the ten largest. Material: CD4+ or CD8+ T cells sorted from blood, obtained in a trial of the OX40 agonist ivuxolimab. These receptors came from an adult with an advanced solid tumor such as melanoma, head and neck, liver or kidney cancer.

J is TRBJ1-2 and V is TRBV10-2; D remains unclear. Trimming left V 2 bases short and J 3 bases short, with 4 bases between. The CDR3 extends over 12 amino acids. Germline values: CDR1 WSHSY, CDR2 SAAADI. CDR3 residues: CASSERDYGYTF. DNA for the CDR3: TGCGCCAGCAGTGAGAGGGACTATGGCTACACCTTC.

Concerning this clone: Sequence at one end of the junction differs from germline and may be a read error. The chain is built from TRBV7-8 and TRBJ2-3, with D possibly being TRBD2 (5 bases). Germline assignment: CDR1 SGHVS and CDR2 FQNEAQ. CDR3 size: 14 residues. As DNA, the CDR3 is TGTGCCAGCAGCGTAGCGTCTCGATCGGATACGCAGTATTTT. Its translation: CASSVASRSDTQYF. The full variable domain, in which reference TRBV7-8 and TRBJ2-3 provide the parts outside the CDR3, is GAGVSQSPRYKVAKRGQDVALRCDPISGHVSLFWYQQALGQGPEFLTYFQNEAQLDKSGLPSDRFFAERPEGSVSTLKIQRTQQEDSAVYLCASSVASRSDTQYFGPGTRLTVL.

The chain carries TRBV10-2 and TRBJ1-5; no clear D. Germline V gene data show CDR1 as WSHSY and CDR2 as SAAADI. V was shortened by 4 bases and J by 1 base, with 5 bases between the two germline ends. The CDR3 has 13 residues. CDR3 coding DNA: TGCGCCAGCAGTGGGTCCAGCAATCAGCCCCAGCATTTT. It yields the protein CASSGSSNQPQHF.

This clone was seen only a few times. The chain combines TRBV28 with TRBJ1-1, with D tentatively TRBD1 (5 bases). This CDR3 region has 12 residues. With 7 bases removed from V and 8 bases from J, the gap between germline ends came to 14 bases. Germline-derived CDR1 and CDR2 are MDHEN and SYDVKM. CDR3 amino acids: CASNEGLVEAFF. CDR3 nucleotide sequence: TGTGCCAGCAACGAGGGACTAGTGGAAGCTTTCTTT.

The sample holds one count of this clone. CDR3 sequence reads: CAWSMGTAGANVLTF. The CDR3 DNA follows: TGTGCCTGGTCTATGGGGACAGCCGGGGCCAACGTCCTGACTTTC. The chain combines TRBV30 with TRBJ2-6; 7 nucleotides match TRBD1. Trimming at V came to 5 bases and at J to 4 bases, leaving 8 bases not matched to a gene. Germline V gene data show CDR1 as GTSNPN and CDR2 as SVGIG (reference sequence). The CDR3 length is 15 residues. Supplemented by reference TRBV30 and TRBJ2-6, the full variable domain reads SQTIHQWPATLVQPVGSPLSLECTVEGTSNPNLYWYRQAAGRGLQLLFYSVGIGQISSEVPQNLSASRPQDRQFILSSKKLLLSDSGFYLCAWSMGTAGANVLTFGAGSRLTVL.

The CDR3 nucleotides are TGTGCCAGGAACCTCTACGAGCAGTACTTC. Its translation is CARNLYEQYF. This rearrangement joins TRBV6-1 to TRBJ2-7, with D hard to call. With 9 bases removed from V and 3 bases from J, the gap between germline ends came to 6 bases. Germline-derived CDR1 and CDR2 are MNHNS and SASEGT. The CDR3 is 10 amino acids.

The genes are TRBV7-6 and TRBJ2-1; 8 bases align to TRBD2. This CDR3 contains 13 residues. The V and J ends lost 3 bases and 8 bases, in that order; junction bases with no gene match: 3. Germline-derived CDR1 and CDR2 are SGHVS and FNYEAQ. The CDR3 is CASSFKAGDEQFF. The CDR3 DNA reads as TGTGCCAGCAGCTTTAAAGCGGGAGATGAGCAGTTCTTC.

This clone has only one observation. V gene TRBV2 combines with J gene TRBJ1-1; TRBD1 might be the D (5 bases). The germline V gene encodes CDR1 SNHLY and CDR2 FYNNEI. With 8 bases removed from V and 4 bases from J, the gap between germline ends came to 11 bases. The CDR3 has 12 amino acids. The DNA of the CDR3 is TGTGCCAGCCACGGGGGGAGCACTGAAGCTTTCTTT. Amino acids: CASHGGSTEAFF.

This sequence joins TRBV7-9 and TRBJ2-4; weak D call: TRBD2 (5 bases). Trimming pared 1 base from V and 0 bases from J, leaving 10 bases between. The germline V gene has CDR1 SEHNR and CDR2 FQNEAQ (reference sequence). The CDR3 sequence is 16 residues long. The CDR3 reads CASSLGRAGAKNIQYF. The CDR3, as DNA: TGTGCCAGCAGCTTAGGAAGGGCGGGAGCCAAAAACATTCAGTACTTC.

This chain joins TRBV25-1 and TRBJ2-1; tentatively, D is TRBD1 (5 bases). Germline assignment: CDR1 MGHDK and CDR2 SYGVNS. V lost 3 bases, J lost 5 bases, and 14 bases lay in between. CDR3 size: 15 residues. CDR3 sequence: CASSDRPTDNNEQFF. In DNA, the CDR3 is TGTGCCAGCAGTGACAGGCCAACGGACAACAATGAGCAGTTCTTC.

The V gene is TRBV6-6, the J gene TRBJ2-5; 10 bases line up with TRBD1. Germline V gene sequence: CDR1 MNHNY, CDR2 SVGAGI (reference sequence). There are 15 residues in the CDR3. J lost 3 bases, V lost 6 bases, and 7 bases had no gene match. CDR3 residues: CASSTPDRGEETQYF. CDR3 nucleotides: TGTGCCAGCAGCACCCCGGACAGGGGGGAAGAGACCCAGTACTTC.

This rearrangement joins TRBV29-1 to TRBJ1-3; no definite D call. The germline gives CDR1 SQVTM, CDR2 ANQGSEA. The length of the CDR3 is 14 residues. The V gene lost 6 bases and the J gene lost 0 bases, with 12 bases spanning the gap. The CDR3 DNA reads TGCAGCGTGGGAACTCACCTCTCTGGAAACACCATATATTTT. Encoded protein: CSVGTHLSGNTIYF.

The genes are TRBV5-1 and TRBJ2-1, with 11 bases aligning to TRBD2. V lost 0 bases, J lost 5 bases, and 4 bases stayed unmatched. The CDR3 has 16 amino acids. Germline V CDR1 and CDR2: SGHRS, YFSETQ. The CDR3 sequence: CASSLVAGGPNNEQFF. DNA for the CDR3: TGCGCCAGCAGCTTGGTAGCGGGAGGGCCCAACAATGAGCAGTTCTTC.

This clone was observed once. V gene TRBV30 combines with J gene TRBJ1-2; D is ambiguous. CDR1 is GTSNPN and CDR2 is SVGIG in the germline V gene (reference sequence). V lost 5 bases and J 7 bases, leaving 11 bases between the germline ends. The CDR3 is 11 amino acids. The CDR3, as DNA: TGTGCCTGGGCTGGGTACGGTGGCTACACCTTC. Encoded protein: CAWAGYGGYTF.